A single sample gave rise to the 23 T cell receptor beta chains below, sequenced in a study of OX40 agonist ivuxolimab in advanced cancers. The table came from immunoSEQ multiplex PCR; TCRdb's copy has only in-frame clones and leaves some out. The repertoire holds fewer than 80,000 clones, with 80% to 90% as singletons. Sample: CD4+ or CD8+ T cells sorted from blood, taken in a trial of the OX40 agonist ivuxolimab. These receptors were taken from an adult with an advanced solid tumor such as melanoma, head and neck, liver or kidney cancer.

Only one count was recorded for this clone. This rearrangement joins TRBV28 to TRBJ2-6, with D unresolved. V was cut by 2 bases and J by 4 bases, with 9 bases left in between. CDR3 length equals 15 residues. Per germline, CDR1 MDHEN and CDR2 SYDVKM. The CDR3 DNA reads as TGTGCCAGCAGTTTAATGGGTACCGGGGCCAACGTCCTGACTTTC. This sequence encodes CASSLMGTGANVLTF.

The V and J genes are TRBV18 and TRBJ2-5; D gene uncertain. This CDR3 region has 13 residues. CDR1 is KGHSH and CDR2 is LQKENI in the germline V gene. Trimming took 1 base from V and 1 from J, leaving 4 bases between them. Written as DNA, the CDR3 is TGTGCCAGCTCACCACGACTCCAAGAGACCCAGTACTTC. Protein: CASSPRLQETQYF.

This CDR3 reads CASSLGATGGADTQYF. The CDR3 region has the DNA TGTGCCAGCAGCTTAGGTGCAACAGGGGGGGCAGATACGCAGTATTTT. The chain uses TRBV11-3 and TRBJ2-3; perhaps TRBD1 as D (8 bases). Germline V lookup: CDR1 SGHNT, CDR2 YENEEA. The CDR3 has 16 residues. Trimming pared 1 base from V and 4 bases from J, leaving 15 bases between. The entire variable domain, with the rest obtained from reference TRBV11-3 and TRBJ2-3, is as follows: EAGVVQSPRYKIIEKKQPVAFWCNPISGHNTLYWYLQNLGQGPELLIRYENEEAVDDSQLPKDRFSAERLKGVDSTLKIQPAELGDSAVYLCASSLGATGGADTQYFGPGTRLTVL.

The V gene is TRBV18, the J gene TRBJ2-2; 8 nucleotides agree with TRBD2. The CDR3 is 15 amino acids. Germline V gene sequence: CDR1 KGHSH, CDR2 LQKENI. V lost 2 bases, J lost 9 bases, and 8 bases stayed unmatched. The CDR3 DNA reads as TGTGCCAGCTCACCAAGCGGGAGCTACGCGAGGGAGCTGTTTTTT. Amino acid sequence: CASSPSGSYARELFF.

This sequence joins TRBV9 and TRBJ1-2; TRBD1 might be the D (6 bases). This CDR3 has 17 amino acids. Trimming removed 2 bases at V and 0 bases at J, with 17 bases between. The V gene's germline CDR1 is SGDLS and CDR2 YYNGEE. This CDR3 reads CASSVGHLGKTNYGYTF. DNA for the CDR3: TGTGCCAGCAGCGTGGGACATCTCGGAAAAACTAACTATGGCTACACCTTC.

The chain carries TRBV14 and TRBJ1-6; unclear D gene. The CDR3 consists of 16 residues. Germline assignment: CDR1 SGHDN and CDR2 FVKESK. Trimming pared 3 bases from V and 0 bases from J, leaving 9 bases between. CDR3 sequence (DNA): TGTGCCAGCAGCCAGGGCGGAAGCTCCTATAATTCACCCCTCCACTTT. This gives the protein CASSQGGSSYNSPLHF.

The chain is built from TRBV6-5 and TRBJ2-2; D possibly corresponds to TRBD2 (5 bases). CDR3 length equals 15 residues. CDR1 is MNHEY, CDR2 SVGAGI, per germline. Trimming cost V 4 bases and J 5 bases, with 14 bases left between them. The CDR3 nucleotides are TGTGCCAGCAGTTCCGGACTCGTGGGGACCGGGGAGCTGTTTTTT. It translates to CASSSGLVGTGELFF.

The chain recombines TRBV27 with TRBJ1-1, with a weak D call TRBD1 (5 bases). Trimming removed 2 bases from V and 0 bases from J, with 10 bases in between. Germline-derived CDR1 and CDR2 are MNHEY and SMNVEV (reference sequence). This CDR3 spans 15 amino acids. The CDR3 loop reads CASSLSRGMNTEAFF. The CDR3 DNA reads TGTGCCAGCAGTTTAAGTCGGGGGATGAACACTGAAGCTTTCTTT.

This clone was seen once. This rearrangement joins TRBV7-9 to TRBJ1-1, with TRBD1 matching over 8 bases. This CDR3 is 14 amino acids long. Per germline, CDR1 SEHNR and CDR2 FQNEAQ (reference sequence). The J segment lost 7 bases and the V segment lost 5 bases, leaving 9 bases of the junction unmatched. DNA for the CDR3: TGTGCCAGCAGCAGGGGACAGGCAGGGCATGAAGCTTTCTTT. Translated, it gives CASSRGQAGHEAFF.

The V and J genes are TRBV11-2 and TRBJ1-2; TRBD1 aligns across 8 bases. Germline-derived CDR1 and CDR2 are SGHAT and FQNNGV. CDR3 size: 14 residues. V was clipped by 0 bases and J by 12 bases; unmatched bases: 9. The CDR3 DNA is TGTGCCAGCAGCTTAGATCGCAACAGGGGGTTCGACACCTTC. Translation gives CASSLDRNRGFDTF.

The gene calls are TRBV13 and TRBJ2-7; either TRBD1 or TRBD2 may supply D (5 bases each). The CDR3 totals 14 residues. Trimming pared 4 bases from V and 0 bases from J, leaving 10 bases between. From germline, CDR1 is PRHDT and CDR2 FYEKMQ (reference sequence). DNA for the CDR3: TGTGCCAGCAGCTGGACCGGGACCTCCTACGAGCAGTACTTC. Its translation: CASSWTGTSYEQYF.

This clone was seen many times. CDR3 region: CSVGLGGQTYYGYTF. CDR3 DNA: TGCAGCGTGGGGTTGGGGGGACAGACCTACTATGGCTACACCTTC. V is TRBV29-1 and J is TRBJ1-2, with 7 nucleotides matching TRBD1. J gave up 3 bases and V 6 bases, and 13 bases lay outside the gene matches. Germline CDR1 reads SQVTM; CDR2 reads ANQGSEA. CDR3 length equals 15 residues.

Here the CDR3 reads CAWSELAYEQYF. DNA for the CDR3: TGTGCCTGGAGTGAACTAGCGTACGAGCAGTACTTC. The V gene is TRBV30, the J gene TRBJ2-7; 7 nucleotides match TRBD2. Germline V gene sequence: CDR1 GTSNPN, CDR2 SVGIG (reference sequence). The CDR3 contains 12 residues. V lost 1 base to trimming and J lost 4 bases; unmatched junction nucleotides: 1.

The gene calls are TRBV30 and TRBJ2-5, with a possible D match to TRBD1 (5 bases). The germline CDR1 and CDR2 sequences are GTSNPN and SVGIG (reference sequence). The CDR3 covers 13 residues. V was clipped by 2 bases and J by 2 bases, with 9 bases between them. The CDR3 reads CAWSSGNQETQYF. The CDR3 DNA is TGTGCCTGGAGTTCAGGGAATCAAGAGACCCAGTACTTC.

The V and J genes are TRBV9 and TRBJ2-2, with D possibly being TRBD1 or TRBD2 (5 bases each). The V gene's germline CDR1 is SGDLS and CDR2 YYNGEE. Trimming shortened V by 7 bases and J by 3 bases, and 13 bases separated the two germline ends. CDR3 size: 14 residues. The DNA for the CDR3 is TGTGCCAGCTCAATACTAGGGGACACCGGGGAGCTGTTTTTT. It is translated as CASSILGDTGELFF.

CDR3 in DNA: TGTGCCTGGAGTGGTTTGCTAGCGGGAGTAAAGGAGACAGATACGCAGTATTTT. It specifies CAWSGLLAGVKETDTQYF. The rearrangement joins TRBV30 to TRBJ2-3; 10 bases agree with TRBD2. The ends lost 1 base at V and 3 bases at J; junction bases unmatched: 13. This CDR3 spans 18 amino acids. Germline V gene sequence: CDR1 GTSNPN, CDR2 SVGIG (reference sequence).

The J gene is TRBJ2-2, the V gene TRBV14; 9 nucleotides align to TRBD1. The V gene end was trimmed by 5 bases and the J gene end by 4 bases; junction bases not matched to a gene: 5. CDR3 size: 15 residues. Germline loops: CDR1 SGHDN, CDR2 FVKESK. The CDR3 spells CASSSTGGITGELFF. CDR3 DNA: TGTGCCAGCAGCTCTACAGGGGGCATCACCGGGGAGCTGTTTTTT.

The chain recombines TRBV6-6 with TRBJ1-4; 9 bases map to TRBD1. The V segment lost 6 bases and the J segment 5 bases; nucleotides outside the gene matches: 4. The germline V gene has CDR1 MNHNY and CDR2 SVGAGI (reference sequence). This CDR3 region has 14 residues. The CDR3 DNA is TGTGCCAGCAGAAGACAGGGGGGCAATGAAAAACTGTTTTTT. The encoded protein is CASRRQGGNEKLFF.

The CDR3 loop reads CASRQGRDTQYF. CDR3 nucleotides: TGTGCCAGTCGACAAGGAAGGGATACGCAGTATTTT. The V and J genes are TRBV19 and TRBJ2-3; no firm D call. Germline V gives CDR1 LNHDA, CDR2 SQIVND (reference sequence). Between the trimmed V and J ends, which lost 8 bases and 6 bases, there was a span of 12 bases. The CDR3 consists of 12 residues.

J is TRBJ2-1 and V is TRBV7-2; tentative D call: TRBD1 (5 bases). V was shortened by 5 bases and J by 9 bases, with 5 bases between the two germline ends. The germline V gene encodes CDR1 SGHTA and CDR2 FQGNSA. This CDR3 region has 10 residues. This CDR3 reads CASSRGEQFF. The CDR3 DNA reads as TGTGCCAGCAGCAGGGGTGAGCAGTTCTTC.

The rearrangement joins TRBV4-3 to TRBJ1-4; D perhaps matches TRBD1 (5 bases). V lost 4 bases and J lost 3, with 12 bases in between. CDR1 is LGHNA and CDR2 is YSLEER in the germline V gene. The CDR3 extends over 15 amino acids. CDR3 region: CASSPGQGPNEKLFF. In DNA form, the CDR3 reads TGCGCCAGCAGCCCAGGCCAGGGCCCTAATGAAAAACTGTTTTTT.

The chain combines TRBV4-3 with TRBJ2-3; 8 nucleotides match TRBD1. Germline CDR1 is LGHNA and CDR2 is YSLEER. Trimming removed 4 bases from V and 3 bases from J; junction bases left unmatched: 6. This CDR3 comprises 15 residues. CDR3 protein: CASSPGTGDTDTQYF. CDR3 sequence (DNA): TGCGCCAGCAGCCCCGGGACAGGCGATACAGATACGCAGTATTTT.

The CDR3 sequence is CASSLDPGQAQETQYF. CDR3 DNA: TGTGCCAGCAGCTTAGATCCGGGACAGGCTCAAGAGACCCAGTACTTC. This chain connects TRBV7-3 to TRBJ2-5; 8 bases align to TRBD1. The CDR3 length is 16 residues. The V gene's germline CDR1 is SGHTA and CDR2 FQGTGA. V trimming: 2 bases; J trimming: 2 bases; junction bases outside the gene matches: 7. The full variable domain, completed using reference TRBV7-3 and TRBJ2-5, is GAGVSQTPSNKVTEKGKYVELRCDPISGHTALYWYRQSLGQGPEFLIYFQGTGAADDSGLPNDRFFAVRPEGSVSTLKIQRTERGDSAVYLCASSLDPGQAQETQYFGPGTRLLVL.